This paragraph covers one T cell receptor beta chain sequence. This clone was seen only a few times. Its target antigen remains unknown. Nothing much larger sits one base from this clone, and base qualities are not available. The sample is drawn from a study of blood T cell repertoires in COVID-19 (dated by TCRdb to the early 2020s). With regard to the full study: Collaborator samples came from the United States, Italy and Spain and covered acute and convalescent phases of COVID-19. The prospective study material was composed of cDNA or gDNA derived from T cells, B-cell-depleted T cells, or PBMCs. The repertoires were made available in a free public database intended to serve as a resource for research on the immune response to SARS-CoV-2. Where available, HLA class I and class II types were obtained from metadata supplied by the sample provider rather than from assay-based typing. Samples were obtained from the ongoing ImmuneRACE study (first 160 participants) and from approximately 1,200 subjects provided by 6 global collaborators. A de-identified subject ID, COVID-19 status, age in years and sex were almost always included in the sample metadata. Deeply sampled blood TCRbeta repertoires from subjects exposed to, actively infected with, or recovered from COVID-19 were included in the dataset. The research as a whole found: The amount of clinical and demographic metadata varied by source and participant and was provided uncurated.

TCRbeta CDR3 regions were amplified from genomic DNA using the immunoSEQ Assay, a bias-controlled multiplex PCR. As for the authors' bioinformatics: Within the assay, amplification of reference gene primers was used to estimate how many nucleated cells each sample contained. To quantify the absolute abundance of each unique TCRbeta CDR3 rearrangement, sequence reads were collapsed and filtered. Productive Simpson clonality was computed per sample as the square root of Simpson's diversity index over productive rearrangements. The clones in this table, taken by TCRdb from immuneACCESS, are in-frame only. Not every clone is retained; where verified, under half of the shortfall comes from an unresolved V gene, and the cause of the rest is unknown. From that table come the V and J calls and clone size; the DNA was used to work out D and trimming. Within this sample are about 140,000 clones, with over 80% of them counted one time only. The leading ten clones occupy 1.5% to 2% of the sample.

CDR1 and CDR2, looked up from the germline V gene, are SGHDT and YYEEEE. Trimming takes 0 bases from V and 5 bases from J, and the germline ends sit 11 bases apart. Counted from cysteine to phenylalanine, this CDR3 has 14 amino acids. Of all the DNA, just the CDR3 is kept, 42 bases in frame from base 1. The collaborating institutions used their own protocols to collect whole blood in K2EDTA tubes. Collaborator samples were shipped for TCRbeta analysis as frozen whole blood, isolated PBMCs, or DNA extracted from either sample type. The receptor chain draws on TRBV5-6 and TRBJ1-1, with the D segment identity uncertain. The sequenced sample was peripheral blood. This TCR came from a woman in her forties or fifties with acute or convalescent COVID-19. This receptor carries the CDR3 CASSLGQLGTEAFF. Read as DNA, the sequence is TGTGCCAGCAGCTTGGGGCAGCTCGGGACTGAAGCTTTCTTT.